The rows below give T cell receptor beta chains drawn from one sample of a study of blood T cells in healthy people across ages. TCRdb reprocessed the 5' RACE reads with MiXCR, giving one entry per CDR3 protein. The table lists fewer than 1,000,000 distinct CDR3 sequences, 46% of them singletons, with roughly 18% in the top ten. Sequencing input: blood. Receptors originate from an elderly man in good health. CDR3s include the opening cysteine and the closing phenylalanine or tryptophan. The D gene is left open where the match is weak. Clone sizes are given selectively: once, few, many, or a class where the clone is expanded.

v_gene: TRBV9
abundance: many
d_gene: TRBD1
j_gene: TRBJ2-1
CDR3nt: TGTGCCAGCAGCCCGACAGGGTTCTCCTACAATGAGCAGTTCTTC
CDR3aa: CASSPTGFSYNEQFF

v_gene: TRBV24-1
abundance: few
d_gene: .
j_gene: TRBJ2-3
CDR3nt: TGTGCCACCAGTGACCCACGATATACGCAGTATTTT
CDR3aa: CATSDPRYTQYF

v_gene: TRBV20-1
abundance: few
d_gene: .
j_gene: TRBJ2-1
CDR3nt: TGCAGTGCTCTTCTCGTCGAAGGGAGCTCCTACAATGAGCAGTTCTTC
CDR3aa: CSALLVEGSSYNEQFF

v_gene: TRBV2
abundance: .
d_gene: .
j_gene: TRBJ2-5
CDR3nt: TGTGCCAGCAGTGAAGGTTTGGAAGGGTATGAGACCCAGTACTTC
CDR3aa: CASSEGLEGYETQYF

v_gene: TRBV5-1
abundance: once
d_gene: TRBD2
j_gene: TRBJ2-5
CDR3nt: TGCGCCAGCAGGGCTAGCGGGGGGGACGGAGAGACCCAGTACTTC
CDR3aa: CASRASGGDGETQYF

v_gene: TRBV19
abundance: .
d_gene: .
j_gene: TRBJ2-2
CDR3nt: TGTGCCAGTAGTTCCCTTTTGGACGGGGAGCTGTTTTTT
CDR3aa: CASSSLLDGELFF

v_gene: TRBV28
abundance: few
d_gene: .
j_gene: TRBJ2-6
CDR3nt: TGTGCCAGCAGCACGACAGGATCCGGGGCCAACGTCCTGACTTTC
CDR3aa: CASSTTGSGANVLTF

v_gene: TRBV5-1
abundance: .
d_gene: .
j_gene: TRBJ1-2
CDR3nt: TGCGCCAGCAGCTTGGGGACAGACTATGGCTACACCTTC
CDR3aa: CASSLGTDYGYTF

v_gene: TRBV29-1
abundance: .
d_gene: .
j_gene: TRBJ1-1
CDR3nt: TGCAGCGTCAGGCAGGGTGGAGAAACTGAAGCTTTCTTT
CDR3aa: CSVRQGGETEAFF

v_gene: TRBV20-1
abundance: .
d_gene: .
j_gene: TRBJ2-1
CDR3nt: TGCAGTGCTAGGATCCCGTCAGAGACCCAGTTCTTC
CDR3aa: CSARIPSETQFF

v_gene: TRBV10-3
abundance: .
d_gene: .
j_gene: TRBJ1-2
CDR3nt: TGTGCCATCAGAGGGACTCAGGGTGGGGGCTACACCTTC
CDR3aa: CAIRGTQGGGYTF

v_gene: TRBV7-2
abundance: once
d_gene: .
j_gene: TRBJ2-7
CDR3nt: TGTGCCAGCAGCTCCGGACTAATTAGCTCCTACGAGCAGTACTTC
CDR3aa: CASSSGLISSYEQYF

v_gene: TRBV29-1
abundance: .
d_gene: TRBD1
j_gene: TRBJ2-1
CDR3nt: TGCAGCGGGGACAGCTCCTACAATGAGCAGTTCTTC
CDR3aa: CSGDSSYNEQFF

v_gene: TRBV29-1
abundance: few
d_gene: .
j_gene: TRBJ1-1
CDR3nt: TGCAGCGTTGAAGGGACAGCTGAAGCTTTCTTT
CDR3aa: CSVEGTAEAFF

v_gene: TRBV28
abundance: .
d_gene: .
j_gene: TRBJ2-4
CDR3nt: TGTGCCAGCAGTGCCCCGGCCGGGCAAAACATTCAGTACTTC
CDR3aa: CASSAPAGQNIQYF

v_gene: TRBV29-1
abundance: .
d_gene: .
j_gene: TRBJ2-1
CDR3nt: TGCAGCGTTGCCTCCTCTCCAAATGAGCAGTTCTTC
CDR3aa: CSVASSPNEQFF

v_gene: TRBV20-1
abundance: .
d_gene: TRBD2
j_gene: TRBJ2-1
CDR3nt: TGCAGTGCTAAATCTGCGGGAGGGCCTAATGAGCAGTTCTTC
CDR3aa: CSAKSAGGPNEQFF

v_gene: TRBV14
abundance: .
d_gene: .
j_gene: TRBJ2-7
CDR3nt: TGTGCCAGCAGCCAAGTTCAGGGGGGCGAGCAGTACTTC
CDR3aa: CASSQVQGGEQYF

v_gene: TRBV5-1
abundance: few
d_gene: TRBD1
j_gene: TRBJ2-7
CDR3nt: TGCGCCAGCAGCCCGTGGGAGGGACAGGGGAGCGAGCAGTACTTC
CDR3aa: CASSPWEGQGSEQYF

v_gene: TRBV20-1
abundance: .
d_gene: .
j_gene: TRBJ1-2
CDR3nt: TGCAGTGCTAAGCGGACAATTGGGGCTAACTATGGCTACACCTTC
CDR3aa: CSAKRTIGANYGYTF

v_gene: TRBV3-1
abundance: few
d_gene: TRBD2
j_gene: TRBJ2-5
CDR3nt: TGTGCCAGCAGCTGGCTAGCGGGAGTTGAGACCCAGTACTTC
CDR3aa: CASSWLAGVETQYF

v_gene: TRBV7-2
abundance: .
d_gene: TRBD1
j_gene: TRBJ2-7
CDR3nt: TGTGCCAGCAGACGCCCGGGACAGGGATCCCACGAGCAGTACTTC
CDR3aa: CASRRPGQGSHEQYF

v_gene: TRBV29-1
abundance: .
d_gene: TRBD1
j_gene: TRBJ1-4
CDR3nt: TGCAGCGTCCGCGACAGGGCGGGTAATGAAAAACTGTTTTTT
CDR3aa: CSVRDRAGNEKLFF

v_gene: TRBV12-3/TRBV12-4
abundance: many
d_gene: TRBD1
j_gene: TRBJ1-5
CDR3nt: TGTGCCAGCAGGACAGGGAGCAATCAGCCCCAGCATTTT
CDR3aa: CASRTGSNQPQHF

v_gene: TRBV29-1
abundance: many
d_gene: TRBD2
j_gene: TRBJ2-1
CDR3nt: TGCAGCGTTGAGATGACTAGCGGGAGTCCCTATGAGCAGTTCTTC
CDR3aa: CSVEMTSGSPYEQFF

v_gene: TRBV4-3
abundance: few
d_gene: TRBD2
j_gene: TRBJ2-1
CDR3nt: TGCGCCAGCAGCCAAGATCTAGGAAGCGGGAGAATGGATGAGCAGTTCTTC
CDR3aa: CASSQDLGSGRMDEQFF

v_gene: TRBV7-2
abundance: .
d_gene: TRBD2
j_gene: TRBJ2-1
CDR3nt: TGTGCCAGCAGCCCCCGCGGGGGGGCCGGCAATGAGCAGTTCTTC
CDR3aa: CASSPRGGAGNEQFF

v_gene: TRBV4-2
abundance: many
d_gene: .
j_gene: TRBJ2-5
CDR3nt: TGTGCCAGCAGCCAAGTCGGCTCGTGGATGGAGACCCAGTACTTC
CDR3aa: CASSQVGSWMETQYF

v_gene: TRBV27
abundance: .
d_gene: TRBD2
j_gene: TRBJ2-7
CDR3nt: TGTGCCAGCAGCAAAACCGGGACTAGACTCAATTACGAGCAGTACTTC
CDR3aa: CASSKTGTRLNYEQYF

v_gene: TRBV20-1
abundance: .
d_gene: .
j_gene: TRBJ2-5
CDR3nt: TGCAGTGCTAGGTTAACAGAAGAGACCCAGTACTTC
CDR3aa: CSARLTEETQYF

v_gene: TRBV7-6
abundance: few
d_gene: .
j_gene: TRBJ2-1
CDR3nt: TGTGCCAGCAACCCCCAGCGTGTCATAAGGGGGGATGAGCAGTTCTTC
CDR3aa: CASNPQRVIRGDEQFF

v_gene: TRBV4-2
abundance: few
d_gene: .
j_gene: TRBJ2-7
CDR3nt: TGTGCCAGCAGCCAAGATGGGGGCGGGTCGTACGAGCAGTACTTC
CDR3aa: CASSQDGGGSYEQYF

v_gene: TRBV12-3/TRBV12-4
abundance: .
d_gene: TRBD2
j_gene: TRBJ2-1
CDR3nt: TGTGCCAGCAGTTTAGCTCCCCTTGGACCGGGACTAGCGGGAGAGGCCCAGTTCTTC
CDR3aa: CASSLAPLGPGLAGEAQFF

v_gene: TRBV11-2
abundance: .
d_gene: .
j_gene: TRBJ2-5
CDR3nt: TGTGCCAGCAGTCCACTTGGGAATCTGTACTTC
CDR3aa: CASSPLGNLYF

v_gene: TRBV20-1
abundance: once
d_gene: TRBD1
j_gene: TRBJ2-5
CDR3nt: TGCAGTGCTGTGGGACAGGGGGAAGGGACCCAGTACTTC
CDR3aa: CSAVGQGEGTQYF

v_gene: TRBV10-3
abundance: .
d_gene: .
j_gene: TRBJ1-1
CDR3nt: TGTGCCATCAGTGTGTCACCGAACACTGAAGCTTTCTTT
CDR3aa: CAISVSPNTEAFF

v_gene: TRBV12-3/TRBV12-4
abundance: .
d_gene: .
j_gene: TRBJ2-1
CDR3nt: TGTGCCAGCAGTCGGCAGTGGGAGCAGTTCTTC
CDR3aa: CASSRQWEQFF

v_gene: TRBV25-1
abundance: .
d_gene: TRBD1
j_gene: TRBJ1-4
CDR3nt: TGTGCCACCAGAGACAGGGGGGTCGAAAAACTGTTTTTT
CDR3aa: CATRDRGVEKLFF

v_gene: TRBV2
abundance: .
d_gene: .
j_gene: TRBJ2-5
CDR3nt: TGTGCCAGCAGTCGACTCGGAGGAAGGGAGACCCAGTACTTC
CDR3aa: CASSRLGGRETQYF

v_gene: TRBV25-1
abundance: .
d_gene: .
j_gene: TRBJ2-2
CDR3nt: TGTGCCAGCAGTAAAGAGCGAGGGAACACCGGGGAGCTGTTTTTT
CDR3aa: CASSKERGNTGELFF

v_gene: TRBV7-6
abundance: .
d_gene: .
j_gene: TRBJ1-1
CDR3nt: TGTGCCAGCAGCTTAGCGCCTGGGCACACTGAAGCTTTCTTT
CDR3aa: CASSLAPGHTEAFF

v_gene: TRBV29-1
abundance: .
d_gene: .
j_gene: TRBJ1-1
CDR3nt: TGCAGCGCCATTGGGCAGCCGAACACTGAAGCTTTCTTT
CDR3aa: CSAIGQPNTEAFF

v_gene: TRBV3-1
abundance: once
d_gene: TRBD2
j_gene: TRBJ2-7
CDR3nt: TGTGCCAGCAGCCAGGGACGAGCGGGGCCCTACGAGCAGTACTTC
CDR3aa: CASSQGRAGPYEQYF

v_gene: TRBV28
abundance: .
d_gene: TRBD2
j_gene: TRBJ2-7
CDR3nt: TGTGCCAGCAGTCCCTCGGGACTACCCTTTAACGAGCAGTACTTC
CDR3aa: CASSPSGLPFNEQYF

v_gene: TRBV30
abundance: .
d_gene: .
j_gene: TRBJ2-3
CDR3nt: TGTGCCTGGAGTGACGGGGTAGCGCCAGATACGCAGTATTTT
CDR3aa: CAWSDGVAPDTQYF

v_gene: TRBV29-1
abundance: .
d_gene: .
j_gene: TRBJ1-4
CDR3nt: TGCAGCGTCGACGGAGGTCTGCGGGAAAAACTGTTTTTT
CDR3aa: CSVDGGLREKLFF

v_gene: TRBV7-2
abundance: few
d_gene: .
j_gene: TRBJ2-1
CDR3nt: TGTGCCAGCAACCTGGACGTCCGCAATGAGCAGTTCTTC
CDR3aa: CASNLDVRNEQFF

v_gene: TRBV7-8
abundance: few
d_gene: .
j_gene: TRBJ1-4
CDR3nt: TGTGCCAACAGCTCGACCCCGACAACTAATGAAAAACTGTTTTTT
CDR3aa: CANSSTPTTNEKLFF

v_gene: TRBV6-2/TRBV6-3
abundance: .
d_gene: .
j_gene: TRBJ2-3
CDR3nt: TGTGCCAACAGTTACGGGATCGGCACAGATACGCAGTATTTT
CDR3aa: CANSYGIGTDTQYF

v_gene: TRBV30
abundance: .
d_gene: .
j_gene: TRBJ1-4
CDR3nt: TGTGCCTGGTCAACGCGGGGCCGAGAAAAACTGTTTTTT
CDR3aa: CAWSTRGREKLFF